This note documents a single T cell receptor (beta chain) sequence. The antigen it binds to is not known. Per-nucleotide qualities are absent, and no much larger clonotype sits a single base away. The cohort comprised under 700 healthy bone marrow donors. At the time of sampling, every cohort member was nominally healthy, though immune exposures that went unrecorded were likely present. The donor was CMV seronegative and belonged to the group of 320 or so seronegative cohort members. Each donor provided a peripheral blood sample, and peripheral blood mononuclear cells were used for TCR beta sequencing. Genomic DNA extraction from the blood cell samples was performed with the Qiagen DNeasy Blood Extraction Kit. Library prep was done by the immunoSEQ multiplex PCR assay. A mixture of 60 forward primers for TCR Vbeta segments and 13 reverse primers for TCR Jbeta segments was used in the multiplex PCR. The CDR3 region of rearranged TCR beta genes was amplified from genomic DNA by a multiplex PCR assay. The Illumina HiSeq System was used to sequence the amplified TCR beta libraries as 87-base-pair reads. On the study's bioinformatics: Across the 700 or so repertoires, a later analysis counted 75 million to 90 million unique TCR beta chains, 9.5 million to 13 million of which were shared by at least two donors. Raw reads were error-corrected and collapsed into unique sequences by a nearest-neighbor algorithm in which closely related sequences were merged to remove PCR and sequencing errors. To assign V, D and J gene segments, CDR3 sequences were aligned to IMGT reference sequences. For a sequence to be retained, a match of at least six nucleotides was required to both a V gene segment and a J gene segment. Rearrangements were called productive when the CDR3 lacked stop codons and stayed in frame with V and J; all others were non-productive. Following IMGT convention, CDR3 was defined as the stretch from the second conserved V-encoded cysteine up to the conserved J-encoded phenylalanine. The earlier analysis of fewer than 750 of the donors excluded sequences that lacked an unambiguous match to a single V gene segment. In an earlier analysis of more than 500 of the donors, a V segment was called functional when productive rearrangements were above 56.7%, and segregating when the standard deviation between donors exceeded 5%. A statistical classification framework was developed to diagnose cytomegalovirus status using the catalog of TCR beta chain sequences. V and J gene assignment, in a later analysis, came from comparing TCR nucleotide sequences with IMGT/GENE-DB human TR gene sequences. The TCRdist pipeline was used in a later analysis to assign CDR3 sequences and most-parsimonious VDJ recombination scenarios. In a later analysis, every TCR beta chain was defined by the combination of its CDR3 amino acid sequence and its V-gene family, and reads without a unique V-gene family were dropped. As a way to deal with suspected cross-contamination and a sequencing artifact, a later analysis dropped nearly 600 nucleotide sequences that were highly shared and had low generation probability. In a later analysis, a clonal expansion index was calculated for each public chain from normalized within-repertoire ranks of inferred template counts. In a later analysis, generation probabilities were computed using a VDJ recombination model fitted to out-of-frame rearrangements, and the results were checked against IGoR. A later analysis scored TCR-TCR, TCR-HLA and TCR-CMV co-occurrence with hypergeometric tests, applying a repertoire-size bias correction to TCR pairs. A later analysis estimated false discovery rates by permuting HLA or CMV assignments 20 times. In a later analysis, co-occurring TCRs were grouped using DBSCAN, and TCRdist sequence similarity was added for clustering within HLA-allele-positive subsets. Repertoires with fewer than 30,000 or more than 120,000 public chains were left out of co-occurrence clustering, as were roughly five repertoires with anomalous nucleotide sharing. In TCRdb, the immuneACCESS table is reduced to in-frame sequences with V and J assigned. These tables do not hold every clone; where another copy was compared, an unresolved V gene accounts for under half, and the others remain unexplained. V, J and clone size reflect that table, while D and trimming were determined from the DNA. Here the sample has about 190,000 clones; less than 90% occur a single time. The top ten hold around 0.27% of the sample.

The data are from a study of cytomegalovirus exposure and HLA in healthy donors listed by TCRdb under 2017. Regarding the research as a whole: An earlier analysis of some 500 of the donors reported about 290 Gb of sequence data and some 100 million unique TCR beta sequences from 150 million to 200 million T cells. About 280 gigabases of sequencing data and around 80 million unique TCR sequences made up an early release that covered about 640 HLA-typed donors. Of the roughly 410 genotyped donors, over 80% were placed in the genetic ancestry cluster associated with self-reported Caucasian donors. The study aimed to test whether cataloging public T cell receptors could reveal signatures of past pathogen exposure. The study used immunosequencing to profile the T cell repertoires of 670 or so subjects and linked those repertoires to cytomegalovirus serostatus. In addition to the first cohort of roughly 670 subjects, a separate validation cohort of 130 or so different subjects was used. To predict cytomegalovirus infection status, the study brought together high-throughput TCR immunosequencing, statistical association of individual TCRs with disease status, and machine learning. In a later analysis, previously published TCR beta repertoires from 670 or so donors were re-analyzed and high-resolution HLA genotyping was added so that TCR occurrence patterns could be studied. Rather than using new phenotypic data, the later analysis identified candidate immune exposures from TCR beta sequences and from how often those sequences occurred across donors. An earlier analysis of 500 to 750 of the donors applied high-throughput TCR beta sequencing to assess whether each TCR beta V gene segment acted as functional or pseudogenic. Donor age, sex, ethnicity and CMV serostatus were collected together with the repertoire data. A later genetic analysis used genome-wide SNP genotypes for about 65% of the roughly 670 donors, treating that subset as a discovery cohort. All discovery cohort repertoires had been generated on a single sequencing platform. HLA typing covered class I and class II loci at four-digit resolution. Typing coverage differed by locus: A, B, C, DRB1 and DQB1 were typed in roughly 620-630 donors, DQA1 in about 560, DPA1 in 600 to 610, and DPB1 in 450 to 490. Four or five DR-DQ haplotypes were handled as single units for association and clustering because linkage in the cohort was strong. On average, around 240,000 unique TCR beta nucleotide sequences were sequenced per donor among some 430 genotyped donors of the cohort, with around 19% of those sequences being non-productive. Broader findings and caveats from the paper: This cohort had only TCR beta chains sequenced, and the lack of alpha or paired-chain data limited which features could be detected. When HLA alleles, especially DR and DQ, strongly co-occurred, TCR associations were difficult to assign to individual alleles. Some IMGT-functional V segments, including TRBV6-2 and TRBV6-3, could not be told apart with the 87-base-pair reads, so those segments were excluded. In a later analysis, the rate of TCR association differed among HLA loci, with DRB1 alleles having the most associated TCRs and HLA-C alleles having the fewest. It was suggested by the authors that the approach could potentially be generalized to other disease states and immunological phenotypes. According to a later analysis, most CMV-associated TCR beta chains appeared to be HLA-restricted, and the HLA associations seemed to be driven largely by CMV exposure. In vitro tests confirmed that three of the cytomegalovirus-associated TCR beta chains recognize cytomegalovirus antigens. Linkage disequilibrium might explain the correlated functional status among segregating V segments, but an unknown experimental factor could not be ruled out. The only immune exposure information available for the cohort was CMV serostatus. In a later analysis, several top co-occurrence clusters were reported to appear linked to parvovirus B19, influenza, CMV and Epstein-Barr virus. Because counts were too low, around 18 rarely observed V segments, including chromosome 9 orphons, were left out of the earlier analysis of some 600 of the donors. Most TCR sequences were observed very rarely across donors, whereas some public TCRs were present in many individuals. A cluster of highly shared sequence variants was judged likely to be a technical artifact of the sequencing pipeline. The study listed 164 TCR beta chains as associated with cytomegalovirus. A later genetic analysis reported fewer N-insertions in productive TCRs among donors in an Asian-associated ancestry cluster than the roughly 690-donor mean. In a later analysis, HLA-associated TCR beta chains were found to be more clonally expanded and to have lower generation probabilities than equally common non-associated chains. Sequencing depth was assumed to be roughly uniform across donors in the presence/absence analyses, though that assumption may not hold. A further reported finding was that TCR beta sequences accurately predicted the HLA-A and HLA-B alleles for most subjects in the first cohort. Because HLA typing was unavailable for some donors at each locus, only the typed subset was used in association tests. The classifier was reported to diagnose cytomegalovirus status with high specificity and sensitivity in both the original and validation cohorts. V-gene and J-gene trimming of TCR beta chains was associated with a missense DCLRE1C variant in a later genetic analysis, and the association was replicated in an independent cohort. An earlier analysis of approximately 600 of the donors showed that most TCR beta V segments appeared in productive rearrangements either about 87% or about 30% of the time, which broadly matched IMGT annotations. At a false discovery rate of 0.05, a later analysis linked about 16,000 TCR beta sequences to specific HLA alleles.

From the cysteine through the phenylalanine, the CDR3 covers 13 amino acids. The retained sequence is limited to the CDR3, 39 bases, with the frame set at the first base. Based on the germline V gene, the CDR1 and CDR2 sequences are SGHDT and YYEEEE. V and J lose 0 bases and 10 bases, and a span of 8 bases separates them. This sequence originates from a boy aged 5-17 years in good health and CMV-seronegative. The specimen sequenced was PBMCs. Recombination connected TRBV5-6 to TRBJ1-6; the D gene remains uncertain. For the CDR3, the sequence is CASSLVGVSPLHF. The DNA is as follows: TGTGCCAGCAGCTTGGTAGGAGTCTCACCCCTCCACTTT.